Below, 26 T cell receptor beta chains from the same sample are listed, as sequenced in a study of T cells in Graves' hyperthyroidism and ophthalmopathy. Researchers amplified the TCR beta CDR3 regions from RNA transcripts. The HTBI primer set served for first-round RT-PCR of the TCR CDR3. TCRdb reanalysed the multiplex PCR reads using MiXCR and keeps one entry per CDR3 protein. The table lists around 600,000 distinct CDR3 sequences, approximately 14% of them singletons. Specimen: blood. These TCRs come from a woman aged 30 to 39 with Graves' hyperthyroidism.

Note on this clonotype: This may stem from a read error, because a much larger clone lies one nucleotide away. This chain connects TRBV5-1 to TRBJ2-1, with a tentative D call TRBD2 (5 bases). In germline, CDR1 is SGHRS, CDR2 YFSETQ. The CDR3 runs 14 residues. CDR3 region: CAISFSGVYNEQFF. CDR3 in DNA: TGCGCCATCAGCTTCAGCGGAGTTTACAATGAGCAGTTCTTC.

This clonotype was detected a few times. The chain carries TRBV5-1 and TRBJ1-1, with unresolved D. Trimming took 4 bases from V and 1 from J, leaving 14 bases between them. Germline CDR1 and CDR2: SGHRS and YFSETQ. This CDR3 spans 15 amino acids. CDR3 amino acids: CASSDARVANTEAFF. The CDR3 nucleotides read TGCGCCAGCAGCGACGCCCGGGTGGCGAACACTGAAGCTTTCTTT.

The CDR3: CATRLNWDTEAFF. DNA for the CDR3: TGTGCCACTAGGCTAAATTGGGACACTGAAGCTTTCTTT. The chain recombines TRBV19 with TRBJ1-1, with unresolved D. Germline values: CDR1 LNHDA, CDR2 SQIVND (reference sequence). The V end was cut by 10 bases, the J end by 3 bases, with 15 bases between. This CDR3 is 13 amino acids long.

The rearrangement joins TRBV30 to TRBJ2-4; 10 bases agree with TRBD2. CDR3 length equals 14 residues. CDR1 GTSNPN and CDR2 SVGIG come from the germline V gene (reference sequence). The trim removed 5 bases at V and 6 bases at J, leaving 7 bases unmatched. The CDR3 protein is CAWASSGSGNIQYF. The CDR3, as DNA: TGTGCCTGGGCGTCTAGCGGGAGTGGAAACATTCAGTACTTC.

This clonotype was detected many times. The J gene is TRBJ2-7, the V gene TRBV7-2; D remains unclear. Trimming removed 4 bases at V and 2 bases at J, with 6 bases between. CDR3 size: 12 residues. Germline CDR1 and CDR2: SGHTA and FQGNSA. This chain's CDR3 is CASSSTTYEQYF. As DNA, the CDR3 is TGTGCCAGCAGCTCGACCACCTACGAGCAGTACTTC.

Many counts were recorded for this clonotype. CDR3 DNA sequence: TGTGCCAGCAGTGAAAGGGGGGACAGCGATGAGCAGTACTTC. Translation gives CASSERGDSDEQYF. The chain recombines TRBV6-1 with TRBJ2-7; perhaps TRBD1 as D (7 bases). CDR1 is MNHNS and CDR2 is SASEGT in the germline V gene. V was shortened by 2 bases and J by 7 bases, with 15 bases between the two germline ends. This CDR3 has 14 amino acids.

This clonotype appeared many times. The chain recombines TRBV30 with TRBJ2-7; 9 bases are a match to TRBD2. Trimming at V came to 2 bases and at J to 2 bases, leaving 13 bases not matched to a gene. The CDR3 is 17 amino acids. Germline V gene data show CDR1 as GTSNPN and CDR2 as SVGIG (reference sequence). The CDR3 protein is CAWSLPPRLAVTYEQYF. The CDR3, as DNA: TGTGCCTGGAGTCTCCCCCCCCGACTAGCGGTCACCTACGAGCAGTACTTC. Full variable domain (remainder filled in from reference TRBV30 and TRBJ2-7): SQTIHQWPATLVQPVGSPLSLECTVEGTSNPNLYWYRQAAGRGLQLLFYSVGIGQISSEVPQNLSASRPQDRQFILSSKKLLLSDSGFYLCAWSLPPRLAVTYEQYFGPGTRLTVT.

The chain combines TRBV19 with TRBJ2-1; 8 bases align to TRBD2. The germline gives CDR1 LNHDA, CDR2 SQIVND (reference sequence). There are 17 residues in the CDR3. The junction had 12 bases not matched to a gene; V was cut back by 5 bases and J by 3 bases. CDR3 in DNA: TGTGCCAGTAGTTTTTTCCCTTCTCGGGGGGGCTACAATGAGCAGTTCTTC. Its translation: CASSFFPSRGGYNEQFF. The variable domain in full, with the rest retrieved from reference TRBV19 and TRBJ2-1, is DGGITQSPKYLFRKEGQNVTLSCEQNLNHDAMYWYRQDPGQGLRLIYYSQIVNDFQKGDIAEGYSVSREKKESFPLTVTSAQKNPTAFYLCASSFFPSRGGYNEQFFGPGTRLTVL.

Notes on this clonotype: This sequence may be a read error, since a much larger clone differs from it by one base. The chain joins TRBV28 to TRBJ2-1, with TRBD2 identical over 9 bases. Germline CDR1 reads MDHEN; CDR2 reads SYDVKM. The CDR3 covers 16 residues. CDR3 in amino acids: CVSIEGLAGMRNEQFF. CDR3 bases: TGTGTCAGCATCGAGGGCCTAGCGGGAATGCGCAATGAGCAGTTCTTC.

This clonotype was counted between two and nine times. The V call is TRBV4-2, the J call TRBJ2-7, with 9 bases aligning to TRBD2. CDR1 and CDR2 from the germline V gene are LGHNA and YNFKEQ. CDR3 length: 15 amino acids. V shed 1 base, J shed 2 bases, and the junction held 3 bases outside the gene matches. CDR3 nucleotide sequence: TGTGCCAGCAGCCAAGTGACTAGCGGTGCCTACGAGCAGTACTTC. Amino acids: CASSQVTSGAYEQYF.

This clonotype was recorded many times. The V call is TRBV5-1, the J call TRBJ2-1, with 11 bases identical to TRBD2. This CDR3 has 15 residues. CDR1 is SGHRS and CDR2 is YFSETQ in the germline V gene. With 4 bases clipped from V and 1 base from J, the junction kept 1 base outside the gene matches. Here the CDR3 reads CASSRLAGSYNEQFF. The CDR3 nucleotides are TGCGCCAGCAGCCGACTAGCGGGATCCTACAATGAGCAGTTCTTC.

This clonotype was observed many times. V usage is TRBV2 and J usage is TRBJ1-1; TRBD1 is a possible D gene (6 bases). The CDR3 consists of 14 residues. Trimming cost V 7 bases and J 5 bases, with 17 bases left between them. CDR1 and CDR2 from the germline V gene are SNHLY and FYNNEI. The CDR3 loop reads CASKDSPTKTEAFF. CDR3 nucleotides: TGTGCCAGCAAGGACAGCCCCACGAAGACTGAAGCTTTCTTT.

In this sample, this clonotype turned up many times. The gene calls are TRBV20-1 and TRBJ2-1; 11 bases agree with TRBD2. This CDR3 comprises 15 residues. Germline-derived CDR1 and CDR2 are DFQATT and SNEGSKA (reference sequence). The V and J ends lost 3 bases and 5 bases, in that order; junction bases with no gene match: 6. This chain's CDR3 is CSASKGLAVDNEQFF. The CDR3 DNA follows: TGCAGTGCTAGCAAGGGACTAGCGGTCGACAATGAGCAGTTCTTC.

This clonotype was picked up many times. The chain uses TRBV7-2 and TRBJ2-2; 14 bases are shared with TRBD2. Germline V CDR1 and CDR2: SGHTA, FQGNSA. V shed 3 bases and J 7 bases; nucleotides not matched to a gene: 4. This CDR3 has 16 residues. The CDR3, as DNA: TGTGCCAGCAGCTTTTTGGGACTAGCGGGAGACGGGGAGCTGTTTTTT. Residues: CASSFLGLAGDGELFF. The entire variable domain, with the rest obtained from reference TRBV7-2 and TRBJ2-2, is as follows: GAGVSQSPSNKVTEKGKDVELRCDPISGHTALYWYRQSLGQGLEFLIYFQGNSAPDKSGLPSDRFSAERTGGSVSTLTIQRTQQEDSAVYLCASSFLGLAGDGELFFGEGSRLTVL.

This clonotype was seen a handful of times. The CDR3 spells CASSGIQGYEQYF. CDR3 DNA sequence: TGTGCCAGCAGTGGAATACAGGGTTACGAGCAGTACTTC. The rearrangement joins TRBV2 to TRBJ2-7; a weak D match, TRBD1 (6 bases). Trimming stripped 4 bases from V and 4 bases from J, with 11 bases between. Germline values: CDR1 SNHLY, CDR2 FYNNEI. The CDR3 consists of 13 residues.

CDR3 loop: CSASGYRVSSYEQYF. In nucleotides, the CDR3 is TGCAGTGCTAGCGGATACAGGGTTTCCTCCTACGAGCAGTACTTC. The V and J genes are TRBV20-1 and TRBJ2-7; TRBD1 is a possible D gene (6 bases). The V gene lost 3 bases and the J gene lost 0 bases, with 15 bases spanning the gap. The CDR3 totals 15 residues. Germline CDR1 DFQATT, CDR2 SNEGSKA (reference sequence).

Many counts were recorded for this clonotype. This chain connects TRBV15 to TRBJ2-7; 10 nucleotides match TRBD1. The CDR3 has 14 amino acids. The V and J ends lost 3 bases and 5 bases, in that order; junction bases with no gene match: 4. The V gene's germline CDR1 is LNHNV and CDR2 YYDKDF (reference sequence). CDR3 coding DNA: TGTGCCACCAGCAGGGGGGACAGGGGTAACGAGCAGTACTTC. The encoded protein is CATSRGDRGNEQYF.

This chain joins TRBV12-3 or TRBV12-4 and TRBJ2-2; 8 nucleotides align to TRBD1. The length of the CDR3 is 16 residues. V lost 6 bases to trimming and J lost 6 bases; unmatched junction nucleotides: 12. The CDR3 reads CASSPTWTGRSGELFF. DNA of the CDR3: TGTGCCAGCAGCCCAACCTGGACAGGGAGGTCCGGGGAGCTGTTTTTT.

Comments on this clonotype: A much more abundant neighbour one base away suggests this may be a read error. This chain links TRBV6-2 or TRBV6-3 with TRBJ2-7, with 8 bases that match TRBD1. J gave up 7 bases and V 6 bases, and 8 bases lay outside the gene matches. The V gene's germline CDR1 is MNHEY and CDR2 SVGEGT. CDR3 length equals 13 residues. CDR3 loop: CASSRTGRNEQYF. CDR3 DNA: TGTGCCAGCAGCCGGACAGGGAGGAATGAGCAGTACTTC.

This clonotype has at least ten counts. The CDR3 is CASSQQEIRVGQPQHF. Here the CDR3 DNA reads TGTGCCAGCTCTCAGCAAGAAATTCGGGTTGGACAGCCCCAGCATTTT. V usage is TRBV18 and J usage is TRBJ1-5; D is ambiguous. CDR3 length: 16 residues. Germline CDR1 and CDR2: KGHSH and LQKENI. V gave up 6 bases and J gave up 7 bases, with 22 bases separating them.

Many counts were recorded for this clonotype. CDR3 bases: TGTGCCAGCAGCTTACCAGGGGAAGACTACGAGCAGTACTTC. Its translation is CASSLPGEDYEQYF. V gene TRBV7-9 combines with J gene TRBJ2-7; perhaps TRBD1 as D (6 bases). Germline V gives CDR1 SEHNR, CDR2 FQNEAQ (reference sequence). The germline V and J ends were trimmed by 2 bases and 3 bases, with 11 bases remaining between them. The CDR3 covers 14 residues.

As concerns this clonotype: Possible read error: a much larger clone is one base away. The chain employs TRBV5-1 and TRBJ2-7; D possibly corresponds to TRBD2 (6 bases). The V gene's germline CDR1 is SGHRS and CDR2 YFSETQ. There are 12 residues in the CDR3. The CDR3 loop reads CVSGGDAYEQYF. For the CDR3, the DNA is TGCGTCAGCGGCGGGGACGCCTACGAGCAGTACTTC.

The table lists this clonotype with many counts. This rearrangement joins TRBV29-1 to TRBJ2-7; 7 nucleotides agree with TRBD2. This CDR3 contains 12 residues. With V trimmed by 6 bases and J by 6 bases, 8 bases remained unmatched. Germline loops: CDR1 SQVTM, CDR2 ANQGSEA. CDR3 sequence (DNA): TGCAGCGTAACGAAGACTAGCTCCGAGCAGTACTTC. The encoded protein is CSVTKTSSEQYF.

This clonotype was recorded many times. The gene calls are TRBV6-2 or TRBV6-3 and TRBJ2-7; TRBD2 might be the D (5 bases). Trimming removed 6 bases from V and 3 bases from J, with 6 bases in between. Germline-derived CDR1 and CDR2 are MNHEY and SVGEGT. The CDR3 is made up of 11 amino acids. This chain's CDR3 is CASREGYEQYF. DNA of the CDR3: TGTGCCAGCAGAGAGGGCTACGAGCAGTACTTC.

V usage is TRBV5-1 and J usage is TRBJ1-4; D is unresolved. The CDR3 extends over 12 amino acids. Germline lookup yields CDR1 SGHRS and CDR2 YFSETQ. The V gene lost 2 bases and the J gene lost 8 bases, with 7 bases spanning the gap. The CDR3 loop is CASSFLGEKLFF. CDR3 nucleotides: TGCGCCAGCAGCTTCTTAGGGGAAAAACTGTTTTTT.

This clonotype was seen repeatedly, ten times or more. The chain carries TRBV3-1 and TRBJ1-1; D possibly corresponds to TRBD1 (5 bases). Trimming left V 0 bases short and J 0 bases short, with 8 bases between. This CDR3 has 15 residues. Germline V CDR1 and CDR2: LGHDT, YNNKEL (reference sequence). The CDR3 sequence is CASSQDGAVNTEAFF. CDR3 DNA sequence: TGTGCCAGCAGCCAAGATGGGGCAGTGAACACTGAAGCTTTCTTT.